The 10 T cell receptor beta chains below all came from one sample that was sequenced in a study of T cell responses to AZD1222 COVID-19 vaccine. Data came from immunoSEQ multiplex PCR; TCRdb stores just in-frame clones and leaves some out. The sample has fewer than 150,000 clones; roughly 90% are singletons. Sequenced material: peripheral blood, taken 28 days after the second AZD1222 dose. The receptors here all came from an adult who received the AZD1222 COVID-19 vaccine.

The V call is TRBV27, the J call TRBJ2-7; D perhaps matches TRBD2 (5 bases). Per the germline V gene, CDR1 is MNHEY and CDR2 is SMNVEV (reference sequence). This CDR3 contains 14 residues. Trimming cost V 6 bases and J 3 bases, with 15 bases left between them. The DNA of the CDR3 is TGTGCCAGCAGCCCCACCGGGATCAACTACGAGCAGTACTTC. Amino acids: CASSPTGINYEQYF.

V gene TRBV29-1 combines with J gene TRBJ2-1; D may be TRBD1 or TRBD2 (5 bases each). Germline V lookup: CDR1 SQVTM, CDR2 ANQGSEA. The CDR3 is made up of 15 amino acids. With 4 bases removed from V and 9 bases from J, the gap between germline ends came to 22 bases. The CDR3 nucleotides read TGCAGCGTTGTCATAACCGGGACGGGGAAAGGTGAGCAGTTCTTC. This codes for CSVVITGTGKGEQFF.

This chain uses TRBV4-1 with TRBJ1-2; TRBD1 aligns across 9 bases. This CDR3 spans 14 amino acids. CDR1 and CDR2 (germline): MGHRA, YSYEKL. Trimming cost V 3 bases and J 6 bases; bases outside gene matches: 5. The CDR3 is CASSHPDRGDGYTF. The CDR3 coding sequence is TGCGCCAGCAGCCATCCCGACAGGGGGGATGGCTACACCTTC.

This chain uses TRBV5-6 with TRBJ1-4, with D possibly TRBD1 on 5 matching bases. The V end was cut by 6 bases, the J end by 0 bases, with 9 bases between. In germline, CDR1 is SGHDT, CDR2 YYEEEE. This CDR3 region has 14 residues. The CDR3 nucleotides are TGTGCCAGCACCACAGGACCAACTAATGAAAAACTGTTTTTT. It is translated as CASTTGPTNEKLFF.

This sequence joins TRBV6-5 and TRBJ1-2; 7 bases align to TRBD1. Trimming cost V 8 bases and J 4 bases; bases outside gene matches: 7. The CDR3 is 13 residues long. Per the germline V gene, CDR1 is MNHEY and CDR2 is SVGAGI. CDR3 sequence reads: CASRQGRLYGYTF. For the CDR3, the DNA is TGTGCCAGCCGACAGGGAAGGCTCTATGGCTACACCTTC.

This clone is a singleton in its sample. This chain connects TRBV27 to TRBJ2-7, with 7 bases lining up with TRBD1. After removal of 2 bases from V and 2 bases from J, the junction contained 0 bases not matched to a gene. The CDR3 covers 13 residues. The V gene's germline CDR1 is MNHEY and CDR2 SMNVEV (reference sequence). DNA for the CDR3: TGTGCCAGCAGTTTAACAGGGGCCTACGAGCAGTACTTC. The encoded protein is CASSLTGAYEQYF.

V and J are TRBV6-6 and TRBJ1-4, with D unresolved. The CDR3 sequence is 16 residues long. V lost 2 bases and J lost 0, with 10 bases in between. Germline V gives CDR1 MNHNY, CDR2 SVGAGI (reference sequence). The CDR3 DNA reads TGTGCCAGCAGTTACCTCGCAGATGCAACTAATGAAAAACTGTTTTTT. This encodes CASSYLADATNEKLFF.

The chain joins TRBV7-9 to TRBJ1-1; D may be TRBD1 (6 bases). V lost 6 bases and J 4 bases, leaving 15 bases between the germline ends. Germline V gives CDR1 SEHNR, CDR2 FQNEAQ (reference sequence). The CDR3 has 14 amino acids. In DNA, the CDR3 is TGTGCCAGCAGACGGGACACAGGCGGCACTGAAGCTTTCTTT. Amino acids: CASRRDTGGTEAFF.

V usage is TRBV10-1 and J usage is TRBJ2-7; no reliable D call. The ends were cut back, 8 bases at V and 3 bases at J, with 11 bases in the middle. CDR3 length equals 12 residues. Germline CDR1 is WNHNN and CDR2 is SYGVQD (reference sequence). CDR3 in DNA: TGCGCCAGCCTACCCCAGATCTACGAGCAGTACTTC. It translates to CASLPQIYEQYF.

This rearrangement joins TRBV20-1 to TRBJ2-5; perhaps TRBD2 as D (5 bases). V was pared by 2 bases and J by 5 bases, with 6 bases between. The CDR3 is 11 amino acids. Germline CDR1 is DFQATT and CDR2 is SNEGSKA (reference sequence). This CDR3 is CSARREETQYF. The CDR3 coding sequence is TGCAGTGCTAGAAGGGAGGAGACCCAGTACTTC.